A selection of T cell receptor beta chains follows, all from one sample in a study of shared clonotypes between healthy human individuals. The table came from immunoSEQ multiplex PCR; TCRdb's copy has only in-frame clones and leaves some out. This table holds around 1,000,000 clones, 60% to 80% found once. Sample: memory CD4+ T cells from PBMCs. These receptors came from a man aged 18-30 years in good health. Some clones in this sample may be carry-over from other donors' samples. Each CDR3 is given with its conserved first and last residue. The D gene is left open where the match is weak. For some rows the clone size is stated as once, few or many, or as a class when expanded; others skip it.

>NA|TRBV28|NA|TRBJ1-2
CASSGGKALSYGYTF
TGTGCCAGCAGTGGGGGGAAGGCCCTTAGCTATGGCTACACCTTC
>once|TRBV5-6|TRBD1|TRBJ1-2
CASSAGQGRSYTF
TGTGCCAGCAGCGCGGGACAGGGAAGGAGCTACACCTTC
>NA|TRBV28|TRBD1|TRBJ1-3
CASRRDRGRNTIYF
TGTGCCAGCAGAAGGGACAGGGGCAGAAACACCATATATTTT
>NA|TRBV9|NA|TRBJ1-5
CASSVGKGPNQPQHF
TGTGCCAGCAGCGTTGGGAAAGGGCCCAATCAGCCCCAGCATTTT
>NA|TRBV2|NA|TRBJ2-7
CASSGAAGMTYEQYF
TGTGCCAGCAGCGGGGCGGCAGGGATGACCTACGAGCAGTACTTC
>NA|TRBV11-3|NA|TRBJ2-5
CASSSREGGEETQYF
TGTGCCAGCAGCTCCCGAGAAGGCGGGGAAGAGACCCAGTACTTC
>NA|TRBV6-1|NA|TRBJ2-5
CASSVDPGPGRETQYF
TGTGCCAGCAGTGTCGACCCGGGACCAGGGAGAGAGACCCAGTACTTC
>NA|TRBV5-5|TRBD2|TRBJ2-1
CASSRRTSGSLSSYNEQFF
TGTGCCAGCAGTCGCAGGACTAGCGGGAGCCTTAGCTCCTACAATGAGCAGTTCTTC
>many|TRBV7-8|TRBD1|TRBJ1-2
CASSSPGQGSGYTF
TGTGCCAGCAGCTCTCCGGGACAGGGGAGCGGCTACACCTTC
>NA|TRBV4-1|TRBD2|TRBJ2-1
CASSHPSSGRLVEQFF
TGCGCCAGCAGCCACCCAAGCAGCGGGAGACTAGTGGAGCAGTTCTTC
>once|TRBV11-2|NA|TRBJ1-1
CASSLGRQGLNTEAFF
TGTGCCAGCAGCTTAGGTAGGCAGGGCTTGAACACTGAAGCTTTCTTT
>NA|TRBV6-5|NA|TRBJ2-7
CASSRKVRQHYEQYF
TGTGCCAGCTCTCGTAAGGTCCGGCAACACTACGAGCAGTACTTC
>NA|TRBV9|TRBD1|TRBJ1-2
CASAKTGVDGYTF
TGTGCCAGCGCGAAGACAGGGGTGGACGGCTACACCTTC
>NA|TRBV6-5|NA|TRBJ1-6
CASSYSKGSNSPLHF
TGTGCCAGCAGTTACTCGAAAGGGAGCAATTCACCCCTCCACTTT
>NA|TRBV28|TRBD2|TRBJ2-2
CASSLGLAGGSGELFF
TGTGCCAGCAGTTTAGGTCTAGCGGGAGGATCCGGGGAGCTGTTTTTT
>many|TRBV30|NA|TRBJ1-4
CAFQGVFSEKLFF
TGTGCCTTTCAAGGGGTATTCAGTGAAAAACTGTTTTTT